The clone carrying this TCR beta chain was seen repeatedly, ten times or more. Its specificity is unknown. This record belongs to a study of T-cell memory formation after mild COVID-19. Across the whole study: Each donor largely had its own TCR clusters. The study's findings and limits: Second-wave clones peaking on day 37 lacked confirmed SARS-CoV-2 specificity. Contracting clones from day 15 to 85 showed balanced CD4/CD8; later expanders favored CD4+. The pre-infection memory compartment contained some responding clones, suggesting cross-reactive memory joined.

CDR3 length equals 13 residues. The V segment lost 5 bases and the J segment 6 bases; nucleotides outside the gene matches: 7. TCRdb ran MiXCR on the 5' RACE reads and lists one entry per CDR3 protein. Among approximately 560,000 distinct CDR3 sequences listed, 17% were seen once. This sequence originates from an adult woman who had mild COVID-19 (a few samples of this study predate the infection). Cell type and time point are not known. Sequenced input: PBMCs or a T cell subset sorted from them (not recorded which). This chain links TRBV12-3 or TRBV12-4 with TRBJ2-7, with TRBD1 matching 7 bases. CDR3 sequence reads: CASSLTEGAEQYF. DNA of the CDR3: TGTGCCAGCAGTCTAACAGAGGGGGCCGAGCAGTACTTC.